One and the same sample provided the 22 T cell receptor beta chains below, sequenced in a study of blood T cell repertoires in COVID-19. The method was immunoSEQ multiplex PCR; TCRdb's version includes in-frame clones alone and lacks a portion of them. The sample shows around 370,000 clones, around nine tenths of them seen only once. Input material: peripheral blood. The receptors stem from a woman aged 18-29 years who had recovered from COVID-19.

The chain recombines TRBV7-2 with TRBJ2-6; possible D gene TRBD1, 5 bases. Deletions cut 5 bases from V and 4 bases from J, with 12 bases between. The CDR3 has 15 amino acids. The germline CDR1 and CDR2 sequences are SGHTA and FQGNSA. The CDR3 bases are TGTGCCAGCAGCAACACAGGTTCCGGGGCCAACGTCCTGACTTTC. It yields the protein CASSNTGSGANVLTF.

The rearrangement joins TRBV6-2 or TRBV6-3 to TRBJ1-2; 8 nucleotides align to TRBD1. The CDR3 is made up of 16 amino acids. With V trimmed by 4 bases and J by 1 base, 8 bases remained unmatched. CDR1 is MNHEY and CDR2 is SVGEGT in the germline V gene. The CDR3 here is CASSSPGQGVNYGYTF. The DNA for the CDR3 is TGTGCCAGCAGTTCGCCCGGACAGGGTGTTAACTATGGCTACACCTTC.

The sample holds one count of this clone. The rearrangement links TRBV2 to TRBJ2-7; tentatively, D is TRBD2 (5 bases). The CDR3 contains 13 residues. The V gene's germline CDR1 is SNHLY and CDR2 FYNNEI. V lost 7 bases and J 4 bases, leaving 14 bases between the germline ends. The CDR3: CASIYGSSYEQYV. The CDR3 DNA is TGTGCCAGCATTTATGGGAGCTCGTACGAGCAGTACGTC.

V usage is TRBV6-2 or TRBV6-3 and J usage is TRBJ1-1, with D maybe TRBD1 (6 bases). Germline lookup yields CDR1 MNHEY and CDR2 SVGEGT. Trimming took off 2 bases at V and 5 bases at J, with 15 bases between the two ends. The CDR3 loop spans 15 amino acids. The CDR3 protein is CASSYLTTGLTEAFF. The CDR3 bases are TGTGCCAGCAGTTACCTTACTACAGGGTTGACTGAAGCTTTCTTT.

The genes are TRBV7-9 and TRBJ2-3; D ambiguous. With 6 bases removed from V and 6 bases from J, the gap between germline ends came to 4 bases. Per the germline V gene, CDR1 is SEHNR and CDR2 is FQNEAQ (reference sequence). The length of the CDR3 is 10 residues. The CDR3 coding sequence is TGTGCCAGCAGTCCGGATACGCAGTATTTT. It yields the protein CASSPDTQYF.

The chain combines TRBV21-1 with TRBJ2-7; the table calls TRBD1, which could not be checked here. TRBV21-1 represents a pseudogene. The CDR3 totals 15 residues. The CDR3 DNA reads TGTGCCAGCATCCACCTAGGACAGGGGGCCTACGAGCAGTACGTC. This translates into CASIHLGQGAYEQYV.

The rearrangement joins TRBV9 to TRBJ2-1, with 7 bases that match TRBD2. Losses at the gene ends were 3 bases for V and 0 bases for J; bases not matched to a gene: 3. The CDR3 contains 15 residues. Germline V gene lookup returns CDR1 SGDLS and CDR2 YYNGEE. The CDR3 spells CASSERGDSYNEQFF. The CDR3 nucleotides are TGTGCCAGCAGCGAGCGGGGAGACTCCTACAATGAGCAGTTCTTC.

V and J are TRBV5-1 and TRBJ2-1, with TRBD2 matching 7 bases. CDR1 and CDR2 from the germline V gene are SGHRS and YFSETQ. The V gene end was trimmed by 0 bases and the J gene end by 3 bases; junction bases not matched to a gene: 6. CDR3 length: 16 amino acids. The CDR3 region is CASSLVPAGNYNEQFF. In DNA, the CDR3 is TGCGCCAGCAGCTTGGTCCCAGCGGGAAACTACAATGAGCAGTTCTTC.

This chain joins TRBV20-1 and TRBJ2-1; TRBD2 aligns across 11 bases. The germline gives CDR1 DFQATT, CDR2 SNEGSKA (reference sequence). This CDR3 comprises 16 residues. V gave up 3 bases and J gave up 0 bases; unmatched junction bases: 4. Here the CDR3 reads CSASPGLADSYNEQFF. CDR3 nucleotide sequence: TGCAGTGCTAGTCCGGGACTAGCGGACTCCTACAATGAGCAGTTCTTC.

V is TRBV25-1 and J is TRBJ2-2; possible D gene TRBD2, 5 bases. Germline V CDR1 and CDR2: MGHDK, SYGVNS. V lost 4 bases, J lost 10 bases, and 13 bases lay in between. The CDR3 totals 13 residues. Written as DNA, the CDR3 is TGTGCCAGCAGTGCATCACGGGGTCCGGAGCTGTTTTTT. It is translated as CASSASRGPELFF.

The chain couples TRBV29-1 to TRBJ1-4; perhaps TRBD1 as D (6 bases). CDR3 length equals 14 residues. Germline CDR1 is SQVTM and CDR2 is ANQGSEA. The V and J ends lost 4 bases and 7 bases respectively, with 16 bases between them. The CDR3 nucleotides are TGCAGCGTTGGGGACATGGAGGTTGGTGAAAAACTGTTTTTT. Encoded protein: CSVGDMEVGEKLFF.

This chain links TRBV7-9 with TRBJ1-1; TRBD1 agrees at 10 bases. The length of the CDR3 is 13 residues. V gave up 3 bases and J gave up 7 bases; unmatched junction bases: 2. Germline V gene lookup returns CDR1 SEHNR and CDR2 FQNEAQ (reference sequence). CDR3 nucleotide sequence: TGTGCCAGCAGCTTGACAGGGGGCGATGAAGCTTTCTTT. It yields the protein CASSLTGGDEAFF.

This chain connects TRBV11-3 to TRBJ2-1; TRBD2 is a possible D gene (5 bases). Trimming left V 4 bases short and J 8 bases short, with 9 bases between. There are 12 residues in the CDR3. Germline values: CDR1 SGHNT, CDR2 YENEEA. The CDR3 region has the DNA TGTGCCAGCAGCTCCGGGGTTGATGAGCAGTTCTTC. It is translated as CASSSGVDEQFF. Full variable domain (remainder filled in from reference TRBV11-3 and TRBJ2-1): EAGVVQSPRYKIIEKKQPVAFWCNPISGHNTLYWYLQNLGQGPELLIRYENEEAVDDSQLPKDRFSAERLKGVDSTLKIQPAELGDSAVYLCASSSGVDEQFFGPGTRLTVL.

As for this clone: The same CDR3 can be traced to other DNA sequences in this sample. The chain has TRBV3-1 (or the pseudogene TRBV3-2) and TRBJ2-7; 13 positions agree with TRBD2. Germline lookup yields CDR1 LGHDT and CDR2 YNNKEL (reference sequence). CDR3 size: 15 residues. The CDR3 region is CASSPGLAGSYEQYV. In DNA, the CDR3 is TGTGCCAGTAGCCCGGGACTAGCGGGGTCCTACGAGCAGTACGTC.

The chain has TRBV7-2 and TRBJ1-1; D may be TRBD1 (5 bases). CDR1 is SGHTA, CDR2 FQGNSA, per germline. The germline V and J ends were trimmed by 1 base and 4 bases, with 10 bases remaining between them. The CDR3 loop spans 14 amino acids. Written as DNA, the CDR3 is TGTGCCAGCAGCTTAGGAGGGGAGGTCACTGAAGCTTTCTTT. It translates to CASSLGGEVTEAFF. Variable domain in full (rest from reference TRBV7-2 and TRBJ1-1): GAGVSQSPSNKVTEKGKDVELRCDPISGHTALYWYRQSLGQGLEFLIYFQGNSAPDKSGLPSDRFSAERTGGSVSTLTIQRTQQEDSAVYLCASSLGGEVTEAFFGQGTRLTVV.

This clone occurred once. This chain uses TRBV9 with TRBJ2-3; 10 bases match TRBD2. After removal of 3 bases from V and 0 bases from J, the junction contained 7 bases not matched to a gene. Germline CDR1 and CDR2: SGDLS and YYNGEE. The CDR3 is 17 amino acids. CDR3 sequence: CASSAPLAGTSTDTQYF. The CDR3 DNA sequence: TGTGCCAGCAGCGCCCCACTAGCGGGAACTAGCACAGATACGCAGTATTTT.

The chain uses TRBV19 and TRBJ2-3; 8 bases are a match to TRBD1. The CDR3 runs to 14 residues. V shed 5 bases and J 1 base; nucleotides not matched to a gene: 2. Germline CDR1 reads LNHDA; CDR2 reads SQIVND (reference sequence). The CDR3 loop reads CASSLDRGTDTQYF. CDR3 bases: TGTGCCAGTAGTTTGGACAGGGGCACAGATACGCAGTATTTT.

V gene TRBV29-1 combines with J gene TRBJ2-1; 10 bases fit TRBD2. V was clipped by 4 bases and J by 0 bases; unmatched bases: 6. This CDR3 comprises 16 residues. The germline V gene has CDR1 SQVTM and CDR2 ANQGSEA. Here the CDR3 reads CSVGEREGLSYNEQFF. For the CDR3, the DNA is TGCAGCGTTGGTGAGCGGGAGGGCCTCTCCTACAATGAGCAGTTCTTC.

This chain uses TRBV29-1 with TRBJ2-3, with 13 bases identical to TRBD2. J lost 5 bases, V lost 6 bases, and 14 bases had no gene match. The CDR3 is 17 amino acids. CDR1 and CDR2 (germline): SQVTM, ANQGSEA. The CDR3 DNA follows: TGCAGCGTAAGAACTAGCGGGAGGGCCTGGGGAATAGATACGCAGTATTTT. Translated: CSVRTSGRAWGIDTQYF.

J is TRBJ2-3 and V is TRBV11-2, with TRBD1 as a possible D gene (6 bases). CDR1 and CDR2 (germline): SGHAT, FQNNGV. CDR3 size: 14 residues. Trimming removed 1 base at V and 4 bases at J, with 9 bases between. Written as DNA, the CDR3 is TGTGCCAGCAGCTTAGGTCAGGGGCCAGATACGCAGTATTTT. Protein sequence: CASSLGQGPDTQYF.

The chain carries TRBV19 and TRBJ1-1; unclear D gene. V gave up 2 bases and J gave up 0 bases, with 10 bases separating them. This CDR3 has 15 residues. Germline V gene lookup returns CDR1 LNHDA and CDR2 SQIVND (reference sequence). CDR3 in DNA: TGTGCCAGTAGTATAAGTGGTACAATGAACACTGAAGCTTTCTTT. As protein: CASSISGTMNTEAFF.

The chain employs TRBV18 and TRBJ2-5; TRBD2 aligns across 7 bases. V dropped 3 bases and J dropped 0; count of bases not matched to a gene: 7. CDR3 length: 16 amino acids. From germline, CDR1 is KGHSH and CDR2 LQKENI. The CDR3 protein is CASSPGGVPYQETQYF. The DNA for the CDR3 is TGTGCCAGCTCACCGGGGGGGGTACCGTACCAAGAGACCCAGTACTTC.